This record concerns one T cell receptor beta chain sequence. The data were taken from a study of blood T cell repertoires in COVID-19. Study information: Donors in the United States, Italy and Spain gave samples during acute or convalescent COVID-19. T cells, B-cell-depleted T cells, or PBMCs provided the cDNA or gDNA that served as material.

The junction had 9 bases not matched to a gene; V was cut back by 0 bases and J by 4 bases. Germline lookup yields CDR1 SGHRS and CDR2 YFSETQ. This CDR3 region has 16 residues. The method was immunoSEQ multiplex PCR; TCRdb's version includes in-frame clones alone and lacks a portion of them. The sample has approximately 150,000 clones, 75% to 85% seen once. The sequence was obtained from a woman in her forties or fifties with acute or convalescent COVID-19. Material for sequencing was peripheral blood. The chain uses TRBV5-1 and TRBJ1-2; 7 bases map to TRBD1. The CDR3 DNA follows: TGCGCCAGCAGCTTGGGCGACTCGGGACAGATCTATGGCTACACCTTC. This codes for CASSLGDSGQIYGYTF.